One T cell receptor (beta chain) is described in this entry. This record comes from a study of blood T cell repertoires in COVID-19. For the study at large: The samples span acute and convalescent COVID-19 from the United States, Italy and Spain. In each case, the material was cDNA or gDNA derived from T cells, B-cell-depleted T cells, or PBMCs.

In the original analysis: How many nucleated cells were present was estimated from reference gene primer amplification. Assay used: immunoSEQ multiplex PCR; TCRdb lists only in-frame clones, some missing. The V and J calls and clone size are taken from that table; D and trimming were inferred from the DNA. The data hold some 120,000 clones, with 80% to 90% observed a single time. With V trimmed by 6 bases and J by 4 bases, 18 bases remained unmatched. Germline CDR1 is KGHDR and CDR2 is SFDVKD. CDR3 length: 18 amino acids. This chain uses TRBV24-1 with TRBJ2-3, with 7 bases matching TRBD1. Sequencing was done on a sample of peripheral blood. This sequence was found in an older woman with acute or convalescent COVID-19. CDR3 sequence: CATSSGQKDGPRPDTQYF. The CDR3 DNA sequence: TGTGCCACCAGTTCGGGACAGAAGGACGGCCCCAGACCAGATACGCAGTATTTT.